These T cell receptor beta chains were read from a single sample in a study of shared clonotypes between healthy human individuals. Sequencing was performed with immunoSEQ multiplex PCR; in TCRdb, only in-frame clones are kept and a portion is missing. The sample comprises some 2,100,000 clones, about 92% of which are singletons, and approximately 1.7% rests with the top ten. Input material: naive CD8+ T cells from PBMCs. These receptors all come from a man between 18 and 29 years old in good health. Some clones in this sample may be carry-over from other donors' samples. The CDR3 runs from the conserved cysteine through the conserved F or W. Fields, in order: V gene, J gene, CDR3 protein.

TRBV28	TRBJ1-5	CASSSIQGAQPQHF
TRBV7-2	TRBJ2-7	CASSPQGAYEQYF
TRBV18	TRBJ1-4	CASSPTDGLGTNEKLFF
TRBV28	TRBJ2-7	CASSVRGREQYF
TRBV11-3	TRBJ2-5	CASSHRTGIGETQYF
TRBV5-8	TRBJ2-3	CASSLPPISGGGSDTQYF
TRBV15	TRBJ1-4	CATLDRGNEKLFF
TRBV19	TRBJ2-7	CASSIRSSYSYEQYF
TRBV10-3	TRBJ2-7	CAIMAGDPHEQYF
TRBV5-4	TRBJ2-7	CASSFRAGAYEQYF
TRBV9	TRBJ1-5	CASSVGDGNQPQHF
TRBV5-6	TRBJ2-5	CASSLPKGRETQYF
TRBV9	TRBJ2-7	CASSNRDRGDEQYF
TRBV11-2	TRBJ2-7	CASSYSATLAVGNEQYF
TRBV11-2	TRBJ1-5	CASSTRASNQPQHF
TRBV11-2	TRBJ2-7	CASSAPGKGYEQYF
TRBV9	TRBJ1-5	CASSKGQYSNQPQHF
TRBV29-1	TRBJ1-2	CSVEDLGARGYTF
TRBV6-5	TRBJ1-2	CASSTGNYGYTF
TRBV27	TRBJ2-2	CASSHGRLHGELFF
TRBV27	TRBJ2-2	CASSSMEAGELFF
TRBV28	TRBJ2-7	CASSLRQGGYEQYF